Listed below are T cell receptor beta chains from one sample, sequenced in a study of blood T cell repertoires in COVID-19. TCRdb's table, derived via immunoSEQ multiplex PCR, lists solely in-frame clones and lacks some. This table holds 55,000 to 75,000 clones, roughly 86% found once. The sample taken for sequencing was peripheral blood. The source is a human donor with active COVID-19. The donor label of this sample is uncertain. Each CDR3 is given with its conserved first and last residue. Each record gives: J gene, clone size, D gene, V gene, CDR3 protein, CDR3 DNA. A D gene is named only where the DNA matches it firmly. Not all rows give a size; the values are once, few, many and, for expanded clones, a class.

TRBJ2-1	-	TRBD2	TRBV6-6	CASKTSGGTDNEQFF	TGTGCCAGCAAGACTAGCGGGGGGACTGACAATGAGCAGTTCTTC
TRBJ1-2	-	TRBD1	TRBV5-4	CASSMGTGGLNYGYTF	TGTGCCAGCAGCATGGGGACAGGGGGCCTGAACTATGGCTACACCTTC
TRBJ1-1	-	-	TRBV7-3	CASSVTQGNTEAFF	TGTGCCAGCAGCGTCACACAGGGGAACACTGAAGCTTTCTTT
TRBJ1-1	-	TRBD1	TRBV18	CASSPTGATEAFF	TGTGCCAGCTCACCGACAGGGGCTACTGAAGCTTTCTTT
TRBJ1-1	-	-	TRBV27	CASSSRVGGTEAFF	TGTGCCAGCAGTTCCCGGGTGGGGGGAACTGAAGCTTTCTTT
TRBJ2-1	-	TRBD2	TRBV24-1	CATSDSGGRAGNEQFF	TGTGCCACCAGTGATTCCGGCGGGAGGGCCGGGAATGAGCAGTTCTTC
TRBJ2-7	-	-	TRBV18	CASSSFRESEQYF	TGTGCCAGCTCATCTTTCCGGGAAAGCGAGCAGTACTTC
TRBJ1-3	-	-	TRBV9	CASSEQGSSGNTIYF	TGTGCCAGCAGTGAACAGGGCAGCTCTGGAAACACCATATATTTT
TRBJ2-1	-	TRBD2	TRBV2	CASGRASYNEQFF	TGTGCCAGCGGGAGGGCCTCTTACAATGAGCAGTTCTTC
TRBJ1-3	-	-	TRBV19	CASSGEGGNTIYF	TGTGCCAGTAGTGGAGAGGGTGGAAACACCATATATTTT
TRBJ1-2	-	TRBD1	TRBV7-9	CASSLDRGWKYGYTF	TGTGCCAGCAGCTTGGACAGGGGCTGGAAATATGGCTACACCTTC
TRBJ2-5	-	-	TRBV18	CASSPLGTQAETQYF	TGTGCCAGCTCACCACTGGGGACACAGGCAGAGACCCAGTACTTC
TRBJ2-7	-	TRBD1	TRBV5-1	CASSLTRDSSYEQYF	TGCGCCAGCAGCTTGACGAGGGACAGCTCCTACGAGCAGTACTTC
TRBJ1-3	-	-	TRBV21-1	CASSKLQESHHQISGNTIYF	TGTGCCAGCAGCAAACTACAGGAGTCCCACCATCAAATCTCTGGAAACACCATATATTTT
TRBJ1-2	-	TRBD1	TRBV28	CASSGDRESYTF	TGTGCCAGCAGTGGGGACAGGGAAAGCTACACCTTC
TRBJ2-7	-	-	TRBV5-4	CATAFADEQYF	TGTGCCACCGCGTTCGCCGACGAGCAGTACTTC
TRBJ2-2	once	TRBD1	TRBV29-1	CSVDRGTGELFF	TGCAGCGTTGACAGGGGGACCGGGGAGCTGTTTTTT
TRBJ1-1	once	-	TRBV9	CASSASGRGGTEAFF	TGTGCCAGCAGCGCCTCGGGTAGAGGGGGCACTGAAGCTTTCTTT
TRBJ2-5	-	TRBD1	TRBV27	CASSRGQFRQETQYF	TGTGCCAGCAGTAGGGGACAGTTCCGCCAAGAGACCCAGTACTTC
TRBJ1-4	-	TRBD1	TRBV7-9	CASSLDTGAGEKLFF	TGTGCCAGCAGCTTAGACACAGGGGCAGGTGAAAAACTGTTTTTT
TRBJ1-4	-	TRBD1	TRBV5-1	CASSLLQGNEKLFF	TGCGCCAGCAGCTTGCTACAGGGGAATGAAAAACTGTTTTTT
TRBJ2-3	-	TRBD1	TRBV14	CASSQDQVGDSPFSDTQYF	TGTGCCAGCAGCCAAGATCAAGTTGGGGACAGTCCTTTTTCAGATACGCAGTATTTT
TRBJ1-2	-	-	TRBV9	CASSVVPRAYGYTF	TGTGCCAGCAGCGTAGTTCCCAGGGCCTATGGCTACACCTTC
TRBJ2-3	-	TRBD2	TRBV6-1	CASSASLLRVAGNTDTQYF	TGTGCCAGCAGTGCCAGCTTACTGCGAGTAGCGGGGAACACAGATACGCAGTATTTT
TRBJ2-3	-	-	TRBV24-1	CATSDPTDAGVDTQYF	TGTGCCACCAGTGACCCCACGGACGCGGGCGTAGATACGCAGTATTTT
TRBJ2-1	-	-	TRBV10-3	CAISDPSALVNDSEQFF	TGTGCCATCAGTGACCCCTCCGCGCTAGTCAACGACAGTGAGCAGTTCTTC
TRBJ2-1	-	TRBD2	TRBV7-9	CASSFSGGPYNEQFF	TGTGCCAGCAGCTTCAGCGGGGGACCCTACAATGAGCAGTTCTTC
TRBJ2-7	-	-	TRBV6-5	CASSYSAWGDEQYF	TGTGCCAGCAGTTACTCAGCGTGGGGGGACGAGCAGTACTTC
TRBJ2-5	-	TRBD1	TRBV27	CASSLRQGLETQYF	TGTGCCAGCAGCCTCCGACAGGGTCTCGAGACCCAGTACTTC
TRBJ2-1	-	-	TRBV11-3	CASSSIGVGYNEQFF	TGTGCCAGCAGCTCTATCGGGGTAGGCTACAATGAGCAGTTCTTC
TRBJ1-1	medium-sized	-	TRBV19	CAKLSGDTSENTEAFF	TGTGCCAAACTAAGTGGGGACACGTCCGAGAACACTGAAGCTTTCTTT
TRBJ2-4	-	-	TRBV2	CASSERLAKNIQYF	TGTGCCAGCAGTGAGAGGCTAGCCAAAAACATTCAGTACTTC
TRBJ2-1	-	TRBD2	TRBV27	CASSFPGLAGARNEQFF	TGTGCCAGCAGTTTTCCTGGACTAGCGGGAGCTCGCAATGAGCAGTTCTTC
TRBJ2-7	-	-	TRBV18	CASSRASGERGYEQYF	TGTGCCAGCTCACGGGCCTCAGGGGAACGAGGGTACGAGCAGTACTTC
TRBJ1-2	-	TRBD1	TRBV11-3	CASSPARGQGSENYGYTF	TGTGCCAGCAGCCCGGCCCGCGGACAGGGTAGTGAAAACTATGGCTACACCTTC
TRBJ2-6	-	-	TRBV6-5	CASSQTGANVLTF	TGTGCCAGCAGTCAGACTGGGGCCAACGTCCTGACTTTC
TRBJ1-5	-	-	TRBV28	CASSPVGQPQHF	TGTGCCAGCAGCCCGGTTGGTCAGCCCCAGCATTTT
TRBJ1-1	-	-	TRBV5-1	CASSLVTTEEAFF	TGCGCCAGCAGCTTGGTAACCACCGAAGAGGCTTTCTTT
TRBJ2-3	-	-	TRBV15	CATSREGQTTDTQYF	TGTGCCACCAGCAGAGAAGGACAGACCACAGATACGCAGTATTTT
TRBJ2-5	-	TRBD1	TRBV7-6	CASSLASQGAGETQYF	TGTGCCAGCAGCTTAGCAAGTCAGGGGGCTGGGGAGACCCAGTACTTC
TRBJ1-1	-	-	TRBV5-6	CASSYREGTEAFF	TGTGCCAGCAGCTACAGGGAAGGAACTGAAGCTTTCTTT
TRBJ2-5	-	-	TRBV3-1/TRBV3-2	CASSQDMRDLSTQYF	TGTGCCAGCAGCCAAGATATGCGGGACCTCTCGACCCAGTACTTC
TRBJ1-3	once	TRBD1	TRBV9	CASSVRGQGWNTIYF	TGTGCCAGCAGCGTTAGAGGACAGGGGTGGAACACCATATATTTT
TRBJ1-2	-	TRBD1	TRBV4-1	CASSGGQRLGGYTF	TGCGCCAGCAGTGGGGGACAGCGTCTCGGTGGCTACACCTTC
TRBJ1-6	few	-	TRBV3-1/TRBV3-2	CASSQGEGSNSPLHF	TGTGCCAGCAGCCAAGGGGAGGGATCGAATTCACCCCTCCACTTT
TRBJ1-1	-	-	TRBV20-1	CSDSGQAFF	TGCAGTGACAGCGGACAGGCTTTCTTT
TRBJ2-3	-	TRBD2	TRBV7-9	CASSLALGGADTQYF	TGTGCCAGCAGCTTAGCGCTCGGGGGGGCAGATACGCAGTATTTT
TRBJ2-2	-	-	TRBV28	CASGLTGSGTGELFF	TGTGCCAGCGGCCTCACAGGGTCGGGCACCGGGGAGCTGTTTTTT
TRBJ2-7	few	TRBD1	TRBV7-9	CASSLGTVYEQYF	TGTGCCAGCAGCTTGGGGACAGTCTACGAGCAGTACTTC
TRBJ1-2	-	-	TRBV4-2	CASSQDRSTNYGYTF	TGTGCCAGCAGCCAAGATAGAAGCACTAACTATGGCTACACCTTC
TRBJ1-2	-	TRBD1	TRBV15	CATSREEQGKKHF	TGTGCCACCAGCAGGGAGGAACAGGGGAAGAAGCACTTC
TRBJ1-5	few	TRBD1	TRBV5-1	CASSLAGGDSNQPQHF	TGCGCCAGCAGCTTGGCAGGGGGTGATAGCAATCAGCCCCAGCATTTT
TRBJ2-1	-	-	TRBV28	CASSLYSGYSYNEQFF	TGTGCCAGCAGTTTATATAGCGGCTACTCCTACAATGAGCAGTTCTTC
TRBJ2-2	once	TRBD1	TRBV7-9	CASSRQGQDTGELFF	TGTGCCAGCAGCCGACAGGGGCAGGACACCGGGGAGCTGTTTTTT
TRBJ2-6	few	-	TRBV15	CATSRDNSRSGANVLTF	TGTGCCACCAGCAGAGACAACAGCCGCTCTGGGGCCAACGTCCTGACTTTC
TRBJ1-2	-	-	TRBV7-2	CASGRGPNYGYTF	TGTGCCAGCGGCCGCGGCCCCAACTATGGCTACACCTTC
TRBJ2-2	-	-	TRBV7-3	CASSLNTNTGELFF	TGTGCCAGCAGCTTAAACACAAACACCGGGGAGCTGTTTTTT